The 25 T cell receptor beta chains listed next were all sequenced from one sample in a study of blood T cell repertoires in COVID-19. TCRdb's table, derived via immunoSEQ multiplex PCR, lists solely in-frame clones and lacks some. This table holds approximately 260,000 clones, about 80% found once. What was sequenced was peripheral blood. These TCRs come from a woman aged 80 or older with acute or convalescent COVID-19.

For this clone: Other nucleotide sequences from this sample produce the same CDR3. The CDR3 DNA is TGTGCCAGCAGGCCGGGAGGCAATCAGCCCCAGCATTTT. It specifies CASRPGGNQPQHF. The rearrangement links TRBV28 to TRBJ1-5, with unresolved D. V dropped 6 bases and J dropped 2 bases, with 8 bases sitting between them. CDR1 is MDHEN, CDR2 SYDVKM, per germline. This CDR3 is 13 amino acids long.

The chain combines TRBV5-1 with TRBJ2-3; 11 nucleotides align to TRBD2. Looked up from germline, CDR1 is SGHRS and CDR2 is YFSETQ. The CDR3 spans 14 residues. After removal of 3 bases from V and 5 bases from J, the junction contained 2 bases not matched to a gene. Here the CDR3 reads CASSWGTSGDTQYF. DNA of the CDR3: TGCGCCAGCAGCTGGGGGACTAGCGGAGATACGCAGTATTTT.

The gene calls are TRBV5-1 and TRBJ2-1; TRBD2 agrees at 11 bases. V trimming: 4 bases; J trimming: 4 bases; junction bases outside the gene matches: 4. CDR1 and CDR2 from the germline V gene are SGHRS and YFSETQ. This CDR3 has 15 residues. CDR3 residues: CASSAGTSGYNEQFF. The CDR3, as DNA: TGCGCCAGCAGCGCCGGGACTAGCGGTTACAATGAGCAGTTCTTC. The full variable domain, rest sourced from reference TRBV5-1 and TRBJ2-1, is KAGVTQTPRYLIKTRGQQVTLSCSPISGHRSVSWYQQTPGQGLQFLFEYFSETQRNKGNFPGRFSGRQFSNSRSEMNVSTLELGDSALYLCASSAGTSGYNEQFFGPGTRLTVL.

V gene TRBV7-8 combines with J gene TRBJ2-3, with 7 bases matching TRBD1. The CDR3 loop spans 17 amino acids. In germline, CDR1 is SGHVS, CDR2 FQNEAQ. Losses at the gene ends were 5 bases for V and 0 bases for J; bases not matched to a gene: 11. The CDR3: CASSPRTGDTSTDTQYF. The DNA for the CDR3 is TGTGCCAGCAGCCCCCGAACAGGGGATACTAGCACAGATACGCAGTATTTT.

The chain combines TRBV5-1 with TRBJ1-6; TRBD1 agrees at 10 bases. V dropped 0 bases and J dropped 7; count of bases not matched to a gene: 4. CDR1 is SGHRS and CDR2 is YFSETQ in the germline V gene. The length of the CDR3 is 16 residues. CDR3 residues: CASSLGQGAANSPLHF. In DNA, the CDR3 is TGCGCCAGCAGCTTGGGACAGGGGGCTGCGAATTCACCCCTCCACTTT.

The V gene is TRBV7-2, the J gene TRBJ1-3; D is unclear. The germline V and J ends were trimmed by 5 bases and 0 bases, with 8 bases remaining between them. The germline V gene encodes CDR1 SGHTA and CDR2 FQGNSA. The CDR3 is 14 amino acids. This chain's CDR3 is CASSPGDSGNTIYF. As DNA, the CDR3 is TGTGCCAGCAGCCCCGGGGACTCTGGAAACACCATATATTTT.

The genes are TRBV13 and TRBJ1-5; perhaps TRBD1 as D (6 bases). The length of the CDR3 is 15 residues. Trimming stripped 4 bases from V and 4 bases from J, with 14 bases between. The germline CDR1 and CDR2 sequences are PRHDT and FYEKMQ (reference sequence). Here the CDR3 DNA reads TGTGCCAGCAGCTGGTCGAGGGGGGGAAATCAGCCCCAGCATTTT. This encodes CASSWSRGGNQPQHF. The full variable domain, in which reference TRBV13 and TRBJ1-5 provide the parts outside the CDR3, is AAGVIQSPRHLIKEKRETATLKCYPIPRHDTVYWYQQGPGQDPQFLISFYEKMQSDKGSIPDRFSAQQFSDYHSELNMSSLELGDSALYFCASSWSRGGNQPQHFGDGTRLSIL.

J is TRBJ1-3 and V is TRBV10-3; D is unclear. This CDR3 spans 16 amino acids. V lost 4 bases to trimming and J lost 0 bases, with 13 bases between them. Germline-derived CDR1 and CDR2 are ENHRY and SYGVKD. CDR3 protein: CAISGFDIRSGNTIYF. The CDR3 DNA is TGTGCCATCAGTGGATTTGACATCCGCTCTGGAAACACCATATATTTT.

The gene calls are TRBV6-6 and TRBJ1-2; the match to TRBD1 covers 11 bases. The germline V gene has CDR1 MNHNY and CDR2 SVGAGI (reference sequence). Losses at the gene ends were 5 bases for V and 4 bases for J; bases not matched to a gene: 15. The CDR3 spans 18 residues. In DNA, the CDR3 is TGTGCCAGCAGTCCCTCTACCGGACAGGGGGCGCAGGGCTATGGCTACACCTTC. Its protein product is CASSPSTGQGAQGYGYTF.

The rearrangement uses TRBV5-1 and TRBJ2-1; 8 bases align to TRBD2. J lost 7 bases, V lost 3 bases, and 12 bases had no gene match. Germline loops: CDR1 SGHRS, CDR2 YFSETQ. CDR3 length: 16 residues. CDR3 bases: TGCGCCAGCAGCTCCCTGTCGGGGGGGCGATTAAATGAGCAGTTCTTC. The encoded protein is CASSSLSGGRLNEQFF. The complete variable domain, with remaining parts taken from reference TRBV5-1 and TRBJ2-1, reads KAGVTQTPRYLIKTRGQQVTLSCSPISGHRSVSWYQQTPGQGLQFLFEYFSETQRNKGNFPGRFSGRQFSNSRSEMNVSTLELGDSALYLCASSSLSGGRLNEQFFGPGTRLTVL.

This chain joins TRBV18 and TRBJ2-1, with a possible D match to TRBD1 (6 bases). The CDR3 loop spans 16 amino acids. Germline lookup yields CDR1 KGHSH and CDR2 LQKENI. The V and J ends lost 5 bases and 0 bases respectively, with 14 bases between them. The CDR3: CASSITGMSSYNEQFF. DNA for the CDR3: TGTGCCAGCTCAATAACAGGGATGAGCTCCTACAATGAGCAGTTCTTC.

V and J are TRBV20-1 and TRBJ2-7; D might be TRBD1 (6 bases). The ends were cut back, 4 bases at V and 11 bases at J, with 15 bases in the middle. The V gene's germline CDR1 is DFQATT and CDR2 SNEGSKA (reference sequence). This CDR3 contains 11 residues. The CDR3 is CSAMYRDKEYF. The CDR3 DNA reads as TGCAGTGCTATGTACAGGGATAAGGAGTACTTC.

V is TRBV6-6 and J is TRBJ1-6; maybe TRBD1 (6 bases). The ends were cut back, 6 bases at V and 7 bases at J, with 16 bases in the middle. This CDR3 spans 15 amino acids. Germline V gene lookup returns CDR1 MNHNY and CDR2 SVGAGI (reference sequence). CDR3 DNA: TGTGCCAGCAGCTGGGGACAACCTTTCAATTCACCCCTCCACTTT. This encodes CASSWGQPFNSPLHF.

J is TRBJ2-1 and V is TRBV18; 8 bases are shared with TRBD2. CDR3 length equals 16 residues. With V trimmed by 6 bases and J by 6 bases, 13 bases remained unmatched. The germline CDR1 and CDR2 sequences are KGHSH and LQKENI. The CDR3 reads CASSATRSGGVNEQFF. CDR3 nucleotides: TGTGCCAGCTCCGCGACTCGGAGCGGGGGAGTCAATGAGCAGTTCTTC.

The V and J genes are TRBV11-2 and TRBJ2-1, with 13 nucleotides matching TRBD2. CDR3 size: 19 residues. V shed 2 bases and J 10 bases; nucleotides not matched to a gene: 17. Germline CDR1 SGHAT, CDR2 FQNNGV. The DNA of the CDR3 is TGTGCCAGCAGCTTAAGGACTAGCGGGGGCCCCTATCTCTCTTGGGAGCAGTTCTTC. Amino acids: CASSLRTSGGPYLSWEQFF.

The V and J genes are TRBV5-1 and TRBJ2-7; D may be TRBD1 (6 bases). This CDR3 is 14 amino acids long. Germline V gives CDR1 SGHRS, CDR2 YFSETQ. V was pared by 4 bases and J by 3 bases, with 14 bases between. The CDR3: CASSPGTSHYEQYF. The DNA for the CDR3 is TGCGCCAGCAGCCCTGGGACATCCCACTACGAGCAGTACTTC.

The rearrangement joins TRBV7-2 to TRBJ1-4; perhaps TRBD1 as D (6 bases). Trimming stripped 5 bases from V and 5 bases from J, with 15 bases between. The germline V gene has CDR1 SGHTA and CDR2 FQGNSA. The CDR3 is 15 amino acids. In DNA, the CDR3 is TGTGCCAGCAGCCCTAGGGTGGGGGCCAATGAAAAACTGTTTTTT. Translated: CASSPRVGANEKLFF.

V and J are TRBV9 and TRBJ2-2; TRBD1 matches 7 bases. V shed 3 bases and J 4 bases; nucleotides not matched to a gene: 21. This CDR3 comprises 20 residues. Per germline, CDR1 SGDLS and CDR2 YYNGEE. The CDR3 DNA reads TGTGCCAGCAGCGCCTCCCAATTTCTTCCGGGACAGCCTAGCACCGGGGAGCTGTTTTTT. This sequence encodes CASSASQFLPGQPSTGELFF.

V is TRBV5-5 and J is TRBJ2-1, with TRBD1 as a possible D gene (6 bases). The CDR3 has 14 residues. Germline CDR1 SGHKS, CDR2 YYEKEE (reference sequence). The V and J ends lost 2 bases and 1 base respectively, with 7 bases between them. The CDR3 DNA is TGTGCCAGCAGCTTCAGGGGTTCCTACAATGAGCAGTTCTTC. Translation: CASSFRGSYNEQFF. Full variable domain (remainder filled in from reference TRBV5-5 and TRBJ2-1): DAGVTQSPTHLIKTRGQQVTLRCSPISGHKSVSWYQQVLGQGPQFIFQYYEKEERGRGNFPDRFSARQFPNYSSELNVNALLLGDSALYLCASSFRGSYNEQFFGPGTRLTVL.

The V call is TRBV2, the J call TRBJ2-3; maybe TRBD2 (6 bases). V lost 6 bases and J lost 2, with 21 bases in between. Looked up from germline, CDR1 is SNHLY and CDR2 is FYNNEI. This CDR3 is built from 17 residues. Here the CDR3 DNA reads TGTGCCAGCAGGGAGAGGATGGCGGAGGGTCTCACAGATACGCAGTATTTT. Encoded protein: CASRERMAEGLTDTQYF.

The CDR3 here is CASSSGGRGRGEQYF. DNA of the CDR3: TGTGCCAGCAGCTCCGGGGGGCGGGGCCGGGGGGAGCAGTACTTC. J is TRBJ2-7 and V is TRBV27, with a possible D match to TRBD2 (7 bases). The CDR3 extends over 15 amino acids. Germline V CDR1 and CDR2: MNHEY, SMNVEV (reference sequence). The V end was cut by 6 bases, the J end by 7 bases, with 22 bases between.

The V call is TRBV3-1 (or the pseudogene TRBV3-2), the J call TRBJ2-3; 10 bases are a match to TRBD2. Germline CDR1 and CDR2: LGHDT and YNNKEL (reference sequence). V trimming: 2 bases; J trimming: 0 bases; junction bases outside the gene matches: 8. The CDR3 contains 18 residues. The CDR3 nucleotides read TGTGCCAGCAGCCAACCCGGAGCGGGGGGGCTGAGCACAGATACGCAGTATTTT. Its protein is CASSQPGAGGLSTDTQYF.

V is TRBV2 and J is TRBJ1-2, with TRBD1 matching over 8 bases. V was pared by 3 bases and J by 3 bases, with 3 bases of the junction left unmatched. CDR3 length: 14 residues. CDR1 and CDR2 (germline): SNHLY, FYNNEI. CDR3 protein: CASSDSGQDYGYTF. The CDR3 DNA is TGTGCCAGCAGTGATTCGGGACAGGACTATGGCTACACCTTC.

V gene TRBV28 combines with J gene TRBJ2-7, with 12 positions matching TRBD1. Germline CDR1 and CDR2: MDHEN and SYDVKM. This CDR3 is built from 15 residues. V dropped 2 bases and J dropped 8; count of bases not matched to a gene: 7. The CDR3 DNA follows: TGTGCCAGCAGTTTACTCGGGGACAGGGGGCCTAAGCAGTACTTC. Translating gives CASSLLGDRGPKQYF.

The rearrangement links TRBV20-1 to TRBJ1-5; D gene unclear. Trimming removed 3 bases from V and 5 bases from J, with 11 bases in between. The CDR3 runs to 13 residues. Germline CDR1 and CDR2: DFQATT and SNEGSKA (reference sequence). The CDR3 loop is CSASVTEDQPQHF. CDR3 bases: TGCAGTGCTAGTGTTACTGAGGATCAGCCCCAGCATTTT.